What follows is one T cell receptor (beta chain) and its context. Its antigen remains unknown. Some clones are missing from TCRdb's copy, which holds only in-frame ones; the method was immunoSEQ multiplex PCR. Here the sample spans tens of thousands of clones, roughly 88% being singletons. This entry comes from a study of OX40 agonist ivuxolimab in advanced cancers. Study findings and constraints: The authors also found low normalized T-cell clonal expansion in some nonresponders.

V shed 2 bases and J 6 bases; nucleotides not matched to a gene: 9. Germline CDR1 KGHSH, CDR2 LQKENI. The CDR3 sequence is 15 residues long. V and J are TRBV18 and TRBJ1-2, with 7 bases that match TRBD1. This clonotype was sampled from an adult with an advanced solid tumor such as melanoma, head and neck, liver or kidney cancer. The material was CD4+ or CD8+ T cells sorted from blood, obtained in a trial of the OX40 agonist ivuxolimab. The CDR3 DNA reads TGTGCCAGCTCACCAGCGACAGGGCCTGTCAATGGCTACACCTTC. Translating gives CASSPATGPVNGYTF.